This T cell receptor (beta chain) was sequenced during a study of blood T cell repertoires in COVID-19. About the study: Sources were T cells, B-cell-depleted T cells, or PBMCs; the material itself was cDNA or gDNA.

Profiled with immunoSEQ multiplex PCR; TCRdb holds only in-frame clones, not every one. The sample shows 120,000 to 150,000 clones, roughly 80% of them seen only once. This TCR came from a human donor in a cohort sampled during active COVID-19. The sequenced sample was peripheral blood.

The CDR3 DNA sequence: TGTGCCAGTAGTATAGGACAGGGGGCAGAGACCCAGTACTTC. The encoded protein is CASSIGQGAETQYF. This chain joins TRBV19 and TRBJ2-5; 10 bases match TRBD1. This CDR3 has 14 amino acids. Per germline, CDR1 LNHDA and CDR2 SQIVND (reference sequence). J lost 4 bases, V lost 1 base, and 0 bases had no gene match.